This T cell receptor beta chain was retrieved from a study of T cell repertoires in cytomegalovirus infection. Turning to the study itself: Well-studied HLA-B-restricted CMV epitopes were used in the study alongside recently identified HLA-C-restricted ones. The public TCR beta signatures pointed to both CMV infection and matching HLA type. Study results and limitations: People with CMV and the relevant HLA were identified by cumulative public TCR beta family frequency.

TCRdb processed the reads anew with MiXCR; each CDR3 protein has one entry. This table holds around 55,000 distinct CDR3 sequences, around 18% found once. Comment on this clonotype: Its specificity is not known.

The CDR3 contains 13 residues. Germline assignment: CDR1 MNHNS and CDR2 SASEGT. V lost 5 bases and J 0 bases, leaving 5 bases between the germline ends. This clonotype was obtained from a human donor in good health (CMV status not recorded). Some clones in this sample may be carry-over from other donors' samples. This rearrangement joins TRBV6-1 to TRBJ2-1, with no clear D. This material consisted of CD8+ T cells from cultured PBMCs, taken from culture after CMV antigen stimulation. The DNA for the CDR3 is TGTGCCAGCAGTCCCGGCTCCTACAATGAGCAGTTCTTC. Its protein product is CASSPGSYNEQFF.